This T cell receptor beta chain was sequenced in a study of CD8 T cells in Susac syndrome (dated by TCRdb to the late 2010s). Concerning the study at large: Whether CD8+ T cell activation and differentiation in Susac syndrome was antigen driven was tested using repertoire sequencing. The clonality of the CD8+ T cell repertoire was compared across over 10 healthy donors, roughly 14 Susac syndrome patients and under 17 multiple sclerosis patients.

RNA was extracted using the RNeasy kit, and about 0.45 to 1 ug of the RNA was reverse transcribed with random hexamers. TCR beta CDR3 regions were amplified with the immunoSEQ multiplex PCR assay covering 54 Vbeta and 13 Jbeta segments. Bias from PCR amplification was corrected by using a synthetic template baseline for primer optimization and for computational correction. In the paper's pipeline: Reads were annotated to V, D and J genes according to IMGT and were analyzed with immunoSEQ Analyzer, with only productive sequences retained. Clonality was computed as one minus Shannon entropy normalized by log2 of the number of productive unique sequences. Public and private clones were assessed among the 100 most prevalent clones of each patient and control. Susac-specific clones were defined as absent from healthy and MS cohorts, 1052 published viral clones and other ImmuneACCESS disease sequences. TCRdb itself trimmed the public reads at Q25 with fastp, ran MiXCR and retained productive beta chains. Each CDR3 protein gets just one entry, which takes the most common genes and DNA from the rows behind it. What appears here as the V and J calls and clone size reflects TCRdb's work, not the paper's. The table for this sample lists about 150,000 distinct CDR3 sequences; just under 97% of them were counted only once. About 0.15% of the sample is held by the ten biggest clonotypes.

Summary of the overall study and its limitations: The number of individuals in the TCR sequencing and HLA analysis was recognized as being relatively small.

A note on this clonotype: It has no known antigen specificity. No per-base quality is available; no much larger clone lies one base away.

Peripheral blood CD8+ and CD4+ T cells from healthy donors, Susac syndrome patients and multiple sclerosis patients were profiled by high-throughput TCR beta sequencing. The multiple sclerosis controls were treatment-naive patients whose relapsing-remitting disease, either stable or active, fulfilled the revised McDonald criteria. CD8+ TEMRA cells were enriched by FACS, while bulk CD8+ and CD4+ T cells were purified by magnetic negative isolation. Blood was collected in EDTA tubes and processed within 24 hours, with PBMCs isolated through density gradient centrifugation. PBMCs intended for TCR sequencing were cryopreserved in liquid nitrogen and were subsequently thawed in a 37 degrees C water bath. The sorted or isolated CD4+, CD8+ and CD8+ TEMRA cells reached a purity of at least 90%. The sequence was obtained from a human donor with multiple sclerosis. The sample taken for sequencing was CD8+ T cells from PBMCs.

The nucleotide sequence reads as follows: TGTGCCAGCAGCTCTACAGGATACCAAGAGACCCAGTACTTC. Its protein is CASSSTGYQETQYF. The chain couples TRBV11-2 to TRBJ2-5; the best D guess is TRBD1, with 5 bases matching. As encoded in the germline V gene, CDR1 is SGHAT while CDR2 is FQNNGV. At the junction V is shortened by 4 bases and J by 0 bases, with 9 bases in between. Inclusive of the bounding cysteine and phenylalanine, the CDR3 is 14 residues long. CDR3 DNA only is kept here, 42 bases in frame from base 1.